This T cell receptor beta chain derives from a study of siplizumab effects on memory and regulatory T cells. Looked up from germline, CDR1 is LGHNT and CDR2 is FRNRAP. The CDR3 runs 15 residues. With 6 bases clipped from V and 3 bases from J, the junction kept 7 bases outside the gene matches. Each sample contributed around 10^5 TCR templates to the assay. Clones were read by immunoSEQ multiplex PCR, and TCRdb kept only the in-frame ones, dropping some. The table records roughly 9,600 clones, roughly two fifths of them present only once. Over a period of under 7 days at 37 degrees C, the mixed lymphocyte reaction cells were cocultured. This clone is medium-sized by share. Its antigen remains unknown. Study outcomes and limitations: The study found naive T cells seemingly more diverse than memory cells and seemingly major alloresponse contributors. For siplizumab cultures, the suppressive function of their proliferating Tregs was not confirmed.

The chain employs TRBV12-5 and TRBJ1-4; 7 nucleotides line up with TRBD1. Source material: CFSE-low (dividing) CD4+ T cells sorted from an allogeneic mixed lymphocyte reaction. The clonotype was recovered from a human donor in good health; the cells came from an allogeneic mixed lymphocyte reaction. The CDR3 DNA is TGTGCTAGTGGACCCACCGGGACAGCTAATGAAAAACTGTTTTTT. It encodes CASGPTGTANEKLFF. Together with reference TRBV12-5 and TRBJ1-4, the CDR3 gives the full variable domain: DARVTQTPRHKVTEMGQEVTMRCQPILGHNTVFWYRQTMMQGLELLAYFRNRAPLDDSGMPKDRFSAEMPDATLATLKIQPSEPRDSAVYFCASGPTGTANEKLFFGSGTQLSVL.